The 18 T cell receptor beta chains below were found in one sample sequenced in a study of blood T cell repertoires in COVID-19. Profiling relied on immunoSEQ multiplex PCR, and the TCRdb table lists in-frame clones only, not all of them. The data contain over 120,000 clones, around 83% of them singletons. Sequenced sample: peripheral blood. All receptors derive from a woman older than 75 with acute or convalescent COVID-19.

As regards this clone: Other DNA sequences of this sample code for an identical CDR3. This chain uses TRBV18 with TRBJ1-6; 7 bases agree with TRBD1. The CDR3 totals 15 residues. The J segment lost 7 bases and the V segment lost 3 bases, leaving 6 bases of the junction unmatched. The V gene's germline CDR1 is KGHSH and CDR2 LQKENI. CDR3 in amino acids: CASSPDRVRNSPLHF. The CDR3 nucleotides read TGTGCCAGCTCACCCGACAGGGTCAGAAATTCACCCCTCCACTTT.

This chain links TRBV3-1 (or the pseudogene TRBV3-2) with TRBJ1-3; the D gene is possibly TRBD1 (5 bases). The CDR3 is 14 residues long. V lost 3 bases and J 2 bases, leaving 8 bases between the germline ends. Germline V CDR1 and CDR2: LGHDT, YNNKEL (reference sequence). DNA of the CDR3: TGTGCCAGCAGCCACCTAGGGGCTGGAAACACCATATATTTT. Translation: CASSHLGAGNTIYF.

The chain combines TRBV3-1 (or the pseudogene TRBV3-2) with TRBJ1-5, with 8 positions matching TRBD1. This CDR3 region has 17 residues. Germline V lookup: CDR1 LGHDT, CDR2 YNNKEL (reference sequence). The ends lost 3 bases at V and 0 bases at J; junction bases unmatched: 7. CDR3 nucleotide sequence: TGTGCCAGCAGCCAGACAGGGGCCTATTATAGCAATCAGCCCCAGCATTTT. It translates to CASSQTGAYYSNQPQHF.

The rearrangement uses TRBV19 and TRBJ1-2; 8 nucleotides line up with TRBD1. The CDR3 runs to 15 residues. Trimming removed 1 base from V and 7 bases from J; junction bases left unmatched: 8. From germline, CDR1 is LNHDA and CDR2 SQIVND (reference sequence). Written as DNA, the CDR3 is TGTGCCAGTAGTATAGGGACAGGGATTTGGTCTGGCTACACCTTC. It is translated as CASSIGTGIWSGYTF.

The table lists this clone with a few counts. V is TRBV7-9 and J is TRBJ1-5; tentatively, D is TRBD1 (5 bases). The germline V gene has CDR1 SEHNR and CDR2 FQNEAQ (reference sequence). V lost 4 bases and J 5 bases, leaving 21 bases between the germline ends. The CDR3 has 17 amino acids. The CDR3: CASSSQTTAGGDQPQHF. The CDR3, as DNA: TGTGCCAGCAGCTCACAGACGACAGCTGGGGGGGATCAGCCCCAGCATTTT. Using reference TRBV7-9 and TRBJ1-5 for the parts outside the CDR3, the full variable domain is DTGVSQNPRHKITKRGQNVTFRCDPISEHNRLYWYRQTLGQGPEFLTYFQNEAQLEKSRLLSDRFSAERPKGSFSTLEIQRTEQGDSAMYLCASSSQTTAGGDQPQHFGDGTRLSIL.

This clone was found a few times. V usage is TRBV12-3 or TRBV12-4 and J usage is TRBJ1-1; 7 positions agree with TRBD1. The length of the CDR3 is 12 residues. CDR3 loop: CADQTGLGEAFF. As DNA, the CDR3 is TGTGCAGACCAGACAGGGTTGGGTGAAGCTTTCTTT.

The gene calls are TRBV19 and TRBJ1-3; 9 nucleotides align to TRBD1. The J segment lost 0 bases and the V segment lost 11 bases, leaving 8 bases of the junction unmatched. CDR1 is LNHDA and CDR2 is SQIVND in the germline V gene (reference sequence). The CDR3 runs to 15 residues. DNA of the CDR3: TGTGCCGTGGGGGGACAGGGAAACTCTGGAAACACCATATATTTT. This codes for CAVGGQGNSGNTIYF.

As to this clone: The junction departs from germline at one end; a sequencing error may be responsible. This chain links TRBV6-5 with TRBJ1-1; D may be TRBD1 (6 bases). From germline, CDR1 is MNHEY and CDR2 SVGAGI. The CDR3 runs to 13 residues. DNA for the CDR3: TGTGCTAGCAGTCCCGGGACACACACTGAAGCTTTCTTT. Translation: CASSPGTHTEAFF.

In this sample, this clone is medium-sized (0.01 to 0.1%). This chain links TRBV15 with TRBJ1-2; TRBD1 matches at 10 bases. The CDR3 runs 17 residues. The V gene end was trimmed by 1 base and the J gene end by 3 bases; junction bases not matched to a gene: 8. CDR1 and CDR2 from the germline V gene are LNHNV and YYDKDF (reference sequence). For the CDR3, the DNA is TGTGCCACCAGCAGAGCGGACAGGGGGTCGATTGACTATGGCTACACCTTC. It specifies CATSRADRGSIDYGYTF.

J is TRBJ2-2 and V is TRBV2; 16 bases agree with TRBD2. The germline gives CDR1 SNHLY, CDR2 FYNNEI. The CDR3 runs to 17 residues. The V segment lost 6 bases and the J segment 4 bases; nucleotides outside the gene matches: 5. CDR3 sequence reads: CASSGTSGGAGTGELFF. The CDR3 bases are TGTGCCAGCAGCGGGACTAGCGGGGGGGCAGGCACCGGGGAGCTGTTTTTT.

This chain uses TRBV18 with TRBJ2-3; tentatively, D is TRBD2 (6 bases). Germline assignment: CDR1 KGHSH and CDR2 LQKENI. V lost 2 bases and J lost 2, with 11 bases in between. The CDR3 is 15 residues long. CDR3 coding DNA: TGTGCCAGCTCACCAATCGGCGGGATCACAGATACGCAGTATTTT. As protein: CASSPIGGITDTQYF.

The V and J genes are TRBV5-5 and TRBJ2-2; D not certain. The CDR3 extends over 15 amino acids. Germline CDR1 reads SGHKS; CDR2 reads YYEKEE (reference sequence). Between the trimmed V and J ends, which lost 1 base and 2 bases, there was a span of 9 bases. CDR3 sequence (DNA): TGTGCCAGCAGCTTGCGTCACTTCAACACCGGGGAGCTGTTTTTT. The encoded protein is CASSLRHFNTGELFF. Combining the CDR3 with reference TRBV5-5 and TRBJ2-2 gives the whole variable domain DAGVTQSPTHLIKTRGQQVTLRCSPISGHKSVSWYQQVLGQGPQFIFQYYEKEERGRGNFPDRFSARQFPNYSSELNVNALLLGDSALYLCASSLRHFNTGELFFGEGSRLTVL.

The chain couples TRBV11-2 to TRBJ2-2; 10 bases match TRBD1. The CDR3 totals 16 residues. Germline lookup yields CDR1 SGHAT and CDR2 FQNNGV. V lost 0 bases and J lost 6; bases outside the gene matches: 4. The CDR3: CASSLEVGQGPGELFF. DNA of the CDR3: TGTGCCAGCAGCTTAGAAGTGGGACAGGGGCCCGGGGAGCTGTTTTTT.

The rearrangement uses TRBV3-1 (or the pseudogene TRBV3-2) and TRBJ2-5; D is perhaps TRBD1 (6 bases). The CDR3 spans 14 residues. Trimming removed 1 base from V and 4 bases from J, with 10 bases in between. Germline V CDR1 and CDR2: LGHDT, YNNKEL (reference sequence). CDR3 sequence reads: CASSQGYRAETQYF. CDR3 bases: TGTGCCAGCAGCCAAGGTTACAGGGCAGAGACCCAGTACTTC.

This clone has more than one count but fewer than ten. The rearrangement joins TRBV27 to TRBJ1-1, with D possibly TRBD1 on 5 matching bases. The CDR3 is 14 residues long. V lost 3 bases and J 1 base, leaving 9 bases between the germline ends. Germline CDR1 and CDR2: MNHEY and SMNVEV (reference sequence). The CDR3 protein is CASSLRQTNTEAFF. CDR3 DNA: TGTGCCAGCAGTTTGAGACAGACGAACACTGAAGCTTTCTTT.

The chain combines TRBV3-1 (or the pseudogene TRBV3-2) with TRBJ1-1, with a possible D match to TRBD1 (5 bases). The CDR3 covers 14 residues. Trimming removed 0 bases at V and 4 bases at J, with 9 bases between. Germline assignment: CDR1 LGHDT and CDR2 YNNKEL (reference sequence). The CDR3 loop reads CASSQEGLGTEAFF. CDR3 nucleotides: TGTGCCAGCAGCCAAGAGGGGCTGGGCACTGAAGCTTTCTTT.

The CDR3 nucleotides are TGCGCCAGCAGCTTGGCCGTCAGGGGCGCAGGGTCACCCCTCCACTTT. This codes for CASSLAVRGAGSPLHF. The chain uses TRBV5-1 and TRBJ1-6; weak D call: TRBD1 (6 bases). The CDR3 extends over 16 amino acids. The V end lost 0 bases, the J end lost 10 bases, and 17 bases lay between the germline ends. CDR1 is SGHRS, CDR2 YFSETQ, per germline.

V is TRBV7-9 and J is TRBJ2-1; 11 bases agree with TRBD2. This CDR3 region has 13 residues. In germline, CDR1 is SEHNR, CDR2 FQNEAQ (reference sequence). The V gene end was trimmed by 5 bases and the J gene end by 11 bases; junction bases not matched to a gene: 5. The CDR3 nucleotides are TGTGCCAGCAGCGTGACTAGCGGGGAAAAGCAGTTCTTC. Translated: CASSVTSGEKQFF.